This TCR beta chain emerged from a study of T cells after yellow fever vaccination. Germline V gives CDR1 MNHEY, CDR2 SVGEGT. CDR3 size: 11 residues. The V end was cut by 8 bases, the J end by 4 bases, with 3 bases between. A universal primer site and UMIs were added as TCR cDNA was made by 5'RACE template switching. TCRdb processed the 5' RACE reads anew with MiXCR; each CDR3 protein has one entry. The sample consists of about 230,000 distinct CDR3 sequences, more than 6.5% of them appearing once. A word on this clonotype: Its antigen remains unidentified.

General observations from the study: Researchers noted that a small share of clonotypes showed up in both CD4 and CD8 compartments. Though weaker, the secondary response peaked faster, on day 5 versus 15.

This chain uses TRBV6-2 or TRBV6-3 with TRBJ2-6, with unresolved D. The sample here was CD4+ T cells sorted from PBMCs, taken on the day of the yellow fever booster vaccination. The TCR was taken from a man in his thirties or forties who received the YFV17D yellow fever vaccine. The CDR3 DNA is TGTGCCAGCGGCGGGGCCAACGTCCTGACTTTC. As protein: CASGGANVLTF.